These T cell receptor beta chains were read from a single sample in a study of cytomegalovirus exposure and HLA in healthy donors. Assay: immunoSEQ multiplex PCR; the TCRdb copy retains only in-frame clones and omits some. Of 130,000 to 150,000 clones listed, 75% to 90% are singletons. Sequences were obtained from PBMCs. These TCRs come from a man aged 35 to 55 in good health and CMV-seronegative. Each CDR3 is given with its conserved first and last residue. Fields, in order: CDR3 length, V gene, J gene, CDR3 protein.

>15|TRBV6-1|TRBJ2-1
CASSAPGQGNNEQFF
>15|TRBV28|TRBJ1-2
CASRTPGGLTYGYTF
>14|TRBV6-6|TRBJ1-1
CASSTAGGYTEAFF
>14|TRBV6-5|TRBJ2-3
CASSRGGSTDTQYF
>14|TRBV12-5|TRBJ2-7
CASGPSGLPSEQYF
>17|TRBV4-1|TRBJ2-1
CASSQKVSGDSDNEQFF
>14|TRBV11-3|TRBJ2-5
CASSQGTAVETQYF
>16|TRBV19|TRBJ2-1
CASSIQGTGPYNEQFF
>17|TRBV4-3|TRBJ2-7
CASSQKRAAHSLYEQYF
>10|TRBV20-1|TRBJ1-2
CSASTGGYTF
>13|TRBV7-2|TRBJ2-7
CASSINRDYEQYF
>18|TRBV9|TRBJ2-5
CASSVTPRTSGGAETQYF
>16|TRBV27|TRBJ2-1
CASSIYATGLDNEQFF
>14|TRBV19|TRBJ2-7
CASTRAGAAYEQYF
>17|TRBV4-3|TRBJ1-5
CASSQDGGRGSNQPQHF
>17|TRBV11-2|TRBJ1-3
CASSLDLGGESGNTIYF
>15|TRBV30|TRBJ2-1
CAWSGGGRGGNEQFF
>11|TRBV20-1|TRBJ1-1
CSAHPLLEAFF
>15|TRBV11-2|TRBJ1-1
CASSSTGKEGTEAFF